These 10 T cell receptor beta chains were all obtained from the same sample, sequenced in a study of CD8+ T cells in alopecia areata. In each case, RNA was isolated and then reverse transcribed into cDNA as the sequencing template. Data came from immunoSEQ multiplex PCR; TCRdb stores just in-frame clones and leaves some out. The sample gives fewer than 250,000 clones, around 60% of which show up once; 0.65% to 0.7% is in the top ten. The sample's treatment: oral pan-JAK inhibitor, 5-10 mg twice daily. The sample here was CD4+ T cells sorted from blood, taken at week 4, from a patient treated with tofacitinib. These receptors all stem from a human donor with alopecia areata.

V gene TRBV29-1 combines with J gene TRBJ1-3, with D possibly being TRBD1 (5 bases). CDR1 is SQVTM and CDR2 is ANQGSEA in the germline V gene. This CDR3 contains 13 residues. Deletions cut 2 bases from V and 2 bases from J, with 7 bases between. CDR3 nucleotides: TGCAGCGTTGAACAGGGCCCTGGAAACACCATATATTTT. Residues: CSVEQGPGNTIYF.

The rearrangement uses TRBV30 and TRBJ1-2; D call uncertain. V lost 0 bases and J lost 3, with 11 bases in between. Per the germline V gene, CDR1 is GTSNPN and CDR2 is SVGIG (reference sequence). This CDR3 has 14 amino acids. This CDR3 reads CAWSVSSTYYGYTF. DNA for the CDR3: TGTGCCTGGAGTGTATCCAGCACTTACTATGGCTACACCTTC.

This clone was detected ten times or more. This sequence joins TRBV25-1 and TRBJ2-1, with D possibly TRBD2 on 6 matching bases. Looked up from germline, CDR1 is MGHDK and CDR2 is SYGVNS. V lost 0 bases to trimming and J lost 4 bases, with 10 bases between them. The CDR3 is 15 amino acids. The CDR3 bases are TGTGCCAGCAGTGAATACGGGAGCGGGTACAATGAGCAGTTCTTC. The encoded protein is CASSEYGSGYNEQFF.

The rearrangement joins TRBV7-2 to TRBJ2-7; D is possibly TRBD2 (6 bases). Per germline, CDR1 SGHTA and CDR2 FQGNSA. The CDR3 runs to 16 residues. Deletions cut 5 bases from V and 2 bases from J, with 19 bases between. DNA for the CDR3: TGTGCCAGCAGCCGCCTTCGGTCCGGGAGACCCTACGAGCAGTACTTC. Its translation is CASSRLRSGRPYEQYF.

This clone has more than one count but fewer than ten. The chain is built from TRBV23-1 and TRBJ1-2; D is ambiguous. TRBV23-1 has ORF status, its function being uncertain. This CDR3 is built from 15 residues. Trimming removed 0 bases at V and 7 bases at J, with 15 bases between. This CDR3 reads CASSQSVGPRAGYTF. CDR3 DNA: TGCGCCAGCAGTCAATCGGTTGGCCCGAGGGCTGGCTACACCTTC.

This chain connects TRBV28 to TRBJ2-6; D is perhaps TRBD1 or TRBD2 (6 bases each). The germline CDR1 and CDR2 sequences are MDHEN and SYDVKM. V lost 8 bases and J 3 bases, leaving 17 bases between the germline ends. The length of the CDR3 is 16 residues. CDR3 loop: CASAAPGAHGANVLTF. The CDR3, as DNA: TGTGCCAGCGCTGCGCCGGGGGCTCATGGGGCCAACGTCCTGACTTTC.

This clone was seen more than once but under ten times. The chain's CDR3 is CASSSDQTGEQFF. The CDR3 DNA reads TGTGCCAGCAGCTCGGATCAGACTGGTGAGCAGTTCTTC. V and J are TRBV11-2 and TRBJ2-1, with D hard to call. The germline V and J ends were trimmed by 4 bases and 9 bases, with 13 bases remaining between them. The CDR3 covers 13 residues. Germline V gene lookup returns CDR1 SGHAT and CDR2 FQNNGV.

This chain links TRBV27 with TRBJ2-3, with 10 bases aligning to TRBD2. CDR1 and CDR2 from the germline V gene are MNHEY and SMNVEV (reference sequence). The CDR3 length is 15 residues. V trimming: 6 bases; J trimming: 2 bases; junction bases outside the gene matches: 5. The CDR3 nucleotides are TGTGCCAGCAGCCGGACTAGCGGATCCACAGATACGCAGTATTTT. The encoded protein is CASSRTSGSTDTQYF.

V is TRBV15 and J is TRBJ2-3; D perhaps matches TRBD1 (6 bases). This CDR3 has 14 amino acids. Germline assignment: CDR1 LNHNV and CDR2 YYDKDF (reference sequence). V was cut by 0 bases and J by 6 bases, with 10 bases left in between. The CDR3 is CATSREERGDTQYF. CDR3 DNA sequence: TGTGCCACCAGCAGAGAGGAAAGGGGGGATACGCAGTATTTT.

J is TRBJ2-2 and V is TRBV7-8; weak D call: TRBD1 (6 bases). The V end lost 4 bases, the J end lost 6 bases, and 12 bases lay between the germline ends. This CDR3 spans 14 amino acids. Germline-derived CDR1 and CDR2 are SGHVS and FQNEAQ. The CDR3 nucleotides read TGTGCCAGCAGCTCTTTCGGACAGCCCGGGGAGCTGTTTTTT. Its translation: CASSSFGQPGELFF. Supplemented by reference TRBV7-8 and TRBJ2-2, the full variable domain reads GAGVSQSPRYKVAKRGQDVALRCDPISGHVSLFWYQQALGQGPEFLTYFQNEAQLDKSGLPSDRFFAERPEGSVSTLKIQRTQQEDSAVYLCASSSFGQPGELFFGEGSRLTVL.